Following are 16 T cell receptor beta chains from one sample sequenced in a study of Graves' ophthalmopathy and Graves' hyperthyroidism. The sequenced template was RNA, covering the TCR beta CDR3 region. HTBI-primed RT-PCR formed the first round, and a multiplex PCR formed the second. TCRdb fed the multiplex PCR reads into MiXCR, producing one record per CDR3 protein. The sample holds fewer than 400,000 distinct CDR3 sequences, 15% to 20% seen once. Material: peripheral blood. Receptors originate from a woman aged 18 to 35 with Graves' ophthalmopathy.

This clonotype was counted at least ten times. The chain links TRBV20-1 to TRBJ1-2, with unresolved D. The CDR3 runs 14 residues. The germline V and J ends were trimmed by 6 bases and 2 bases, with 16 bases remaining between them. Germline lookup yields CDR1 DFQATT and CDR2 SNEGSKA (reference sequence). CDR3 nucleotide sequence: TGCAGTGCCTCTATCAGCAAGAGGAACTATGGCTACACCTTC. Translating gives CSASISKRNYGYTF.

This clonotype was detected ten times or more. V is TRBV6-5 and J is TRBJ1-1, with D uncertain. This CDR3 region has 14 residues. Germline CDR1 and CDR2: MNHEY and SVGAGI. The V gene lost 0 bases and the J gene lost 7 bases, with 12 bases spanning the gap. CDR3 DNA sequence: TGTGCCAGCAGTTACTCGCGGACTAAAATTGAAGCTTTCTTT. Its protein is CASSYSRTKIEAFF.

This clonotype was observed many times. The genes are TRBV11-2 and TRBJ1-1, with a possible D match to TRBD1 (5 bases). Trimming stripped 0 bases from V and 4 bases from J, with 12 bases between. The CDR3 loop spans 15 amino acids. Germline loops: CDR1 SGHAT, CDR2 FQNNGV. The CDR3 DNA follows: TGTGCCAGCAGCTTAGATCTTCTGGGGGGCACTGAAGCTTTCTTT. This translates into CASSLDLLGGTEAFF. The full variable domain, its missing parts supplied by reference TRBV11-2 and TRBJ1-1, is EAGVAQSPRYKIIEKRQSVAFWCNPISGHATLYWYQQILGQGPKLLIQFQNNGVVDDSQLPKDRFSAERLKGVDSTLKIQPAKLEDSAVYLCASSLDLLGGTEAFFGQGTRLTVV.

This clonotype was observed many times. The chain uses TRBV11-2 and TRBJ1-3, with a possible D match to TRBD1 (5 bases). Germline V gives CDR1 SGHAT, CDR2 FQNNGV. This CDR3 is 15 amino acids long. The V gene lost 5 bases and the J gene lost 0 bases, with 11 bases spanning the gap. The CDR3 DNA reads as TGTGCCAGCAGCCCACGACAGAACTCTGGAAACACCATATATTTT. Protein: CASSPRQNSGNTIYF.

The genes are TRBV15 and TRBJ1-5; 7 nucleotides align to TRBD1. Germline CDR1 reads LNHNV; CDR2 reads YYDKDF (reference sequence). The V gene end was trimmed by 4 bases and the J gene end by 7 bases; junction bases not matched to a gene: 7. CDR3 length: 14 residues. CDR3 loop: CATSTTGSRQPQHF. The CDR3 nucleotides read TGTGCCACCAGCACGACAGGGTCGCGCCAGCCCCAGCATTTT.

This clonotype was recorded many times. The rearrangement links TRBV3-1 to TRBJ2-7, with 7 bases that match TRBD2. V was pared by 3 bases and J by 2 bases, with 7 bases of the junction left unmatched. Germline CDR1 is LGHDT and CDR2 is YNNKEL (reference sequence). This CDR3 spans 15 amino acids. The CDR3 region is CASSQRWGGAYEQYF. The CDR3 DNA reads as TGTGCCAGCAGCCAGAGATGGGGGGGGGCCTACGAGCAGTACTTC.

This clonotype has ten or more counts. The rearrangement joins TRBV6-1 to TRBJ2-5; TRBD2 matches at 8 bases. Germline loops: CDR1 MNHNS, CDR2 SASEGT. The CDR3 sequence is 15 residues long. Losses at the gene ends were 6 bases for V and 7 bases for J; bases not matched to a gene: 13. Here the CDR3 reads CASSPNRGTRGTQYF. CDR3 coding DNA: TGTGCCAGCAGCCCCAATCGCGGGACTAGGGGGACCCAGTACTTC.

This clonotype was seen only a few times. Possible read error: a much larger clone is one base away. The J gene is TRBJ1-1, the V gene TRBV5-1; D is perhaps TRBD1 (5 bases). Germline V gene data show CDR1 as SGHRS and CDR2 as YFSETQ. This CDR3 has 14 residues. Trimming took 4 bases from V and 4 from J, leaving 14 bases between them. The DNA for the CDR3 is TGCGCCAGCAGCCCAGAGAAGGGGAGCACTGAAGCTTTCTTT. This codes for CASSPEKGSTEAFF. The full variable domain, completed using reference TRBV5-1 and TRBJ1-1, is KAGVTQTPRYLIKTRGQQVTLSCSPISGHRSVSWYQQTPGQGLQFLFEYFSETQRNKGNFPGRFSGRQFSNSRSEMNVSTLELGDSALYLCASSPEKGSTEAFFGQGTRLTVV.

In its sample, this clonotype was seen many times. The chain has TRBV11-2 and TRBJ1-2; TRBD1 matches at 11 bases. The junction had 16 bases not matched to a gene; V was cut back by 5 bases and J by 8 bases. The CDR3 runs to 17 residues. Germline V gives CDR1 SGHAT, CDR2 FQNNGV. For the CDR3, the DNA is TGTGCCAGCAGCCAACGTCACCCGGGACAGGGGGAGGGGGGCTACACCTTC. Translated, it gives CASSQRHPGQGEGGYTF.

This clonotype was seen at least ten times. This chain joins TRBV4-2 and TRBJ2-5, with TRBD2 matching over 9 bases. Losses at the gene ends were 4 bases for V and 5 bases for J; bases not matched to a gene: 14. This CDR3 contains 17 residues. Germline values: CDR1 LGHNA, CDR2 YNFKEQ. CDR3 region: CASSPGAGGDGRETQYF. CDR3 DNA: TGTGCCAGCAGCCCAGGAGCGGGGGGTGACGGTAGGGAGACCCAGTACTTC.

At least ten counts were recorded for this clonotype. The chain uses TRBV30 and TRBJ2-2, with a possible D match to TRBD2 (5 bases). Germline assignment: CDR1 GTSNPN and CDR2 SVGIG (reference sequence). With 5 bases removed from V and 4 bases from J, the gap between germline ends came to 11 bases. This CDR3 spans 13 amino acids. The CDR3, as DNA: TGTGCCTGGGAGGGAATGAGCACCGGGGAGCTGTTTTTT. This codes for CAWEGMSTGELFF.

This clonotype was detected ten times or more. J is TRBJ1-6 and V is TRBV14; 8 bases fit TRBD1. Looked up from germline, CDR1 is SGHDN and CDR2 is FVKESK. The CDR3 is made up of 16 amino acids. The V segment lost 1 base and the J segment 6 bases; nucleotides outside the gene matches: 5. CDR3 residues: CASSQGTGYFNSPLHF. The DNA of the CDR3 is TGTGCCAGCAGCCAAGGGACAGGGTACTTTAATTCACCCCTCCACTTT.

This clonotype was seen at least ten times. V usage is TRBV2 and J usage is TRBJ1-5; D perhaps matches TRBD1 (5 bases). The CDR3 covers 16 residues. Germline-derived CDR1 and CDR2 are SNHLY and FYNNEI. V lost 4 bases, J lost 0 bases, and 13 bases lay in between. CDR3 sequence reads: CASSVRGPYSNQPQHF. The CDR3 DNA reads TGTGCCAGCAGTGTTCGGGGACCCTATAGCAATCAGCCCCAGCATTTT.

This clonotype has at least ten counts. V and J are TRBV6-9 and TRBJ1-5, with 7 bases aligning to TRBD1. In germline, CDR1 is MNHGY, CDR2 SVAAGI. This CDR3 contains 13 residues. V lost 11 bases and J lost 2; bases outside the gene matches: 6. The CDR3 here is CAGKQGRNQPQHF. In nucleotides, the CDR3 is TGTGCCGGGAAACAGGGGCGCAATCAGCCCCAGCATTTT.

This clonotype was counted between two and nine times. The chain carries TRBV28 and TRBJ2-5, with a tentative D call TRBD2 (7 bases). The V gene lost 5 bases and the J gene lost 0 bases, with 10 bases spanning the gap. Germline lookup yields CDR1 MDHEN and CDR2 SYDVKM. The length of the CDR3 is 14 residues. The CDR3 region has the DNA TGTGCCAGCAGTCGAGGGGGGGACCAAGAGACCCAGTACTTC. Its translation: CASSRGGDQETQYF. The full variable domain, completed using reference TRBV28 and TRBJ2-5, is DVKVTQSSRYLVKRTGEKVFLECVQDMDHENMFWYRQDPGLGLRLIYFSYDVKMKEKGDIPEGYSVSREKKERFSLILESASTNQTSMYLCASSRGGDQETQYFGPGTRLLVL.

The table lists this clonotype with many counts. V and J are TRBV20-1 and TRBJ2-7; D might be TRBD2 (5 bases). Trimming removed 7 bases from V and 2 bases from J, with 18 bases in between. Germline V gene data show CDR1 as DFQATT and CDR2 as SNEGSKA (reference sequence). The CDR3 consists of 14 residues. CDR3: CSVKKRLSTYEQYF. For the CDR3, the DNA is TGCAGTGTAAAAAAGAGACTATCTACCTACGAGCAGTACTTC.